By share, the clone carrying this TCR beta chain counts as medium-sized. As yet, its antigen is unknown. The record originates from a study of lung T cells in sarcoidosis with Löfgren's syndrome. Looked up from germline, CDR1 is DFQATT and CDR2 is SNEGSKA (reference sequence). The CDR3 length is 14 residues. V lost 6 bases and J lost 2, with 14 bases in between. TCRdb reanalysed the reads using MiXCR and keeps one entry per CDR3 protein. The sample records roughly 19,000 distinct CDR3 sequences, less than 25% being singletons. General study results and limits: These T cells possibly recognize a putative, unidentified sarcoidosis-associated antigen.

The specimen was CD4+ T cells from PBMCs. This TCR was sampled from a human donor with sarcoidosis (Löfgren's syndrome or another form), or a control subject (not recorded which). V is TRBV20-1 and J is TRBJ1-5; D possibly corresponds to TRBD1 (6 bases). CDR3 nucleotide sequence: TGCAGTGCCGCCGCAGACAGGCGCAATCAGCCCCAGCATTTT. Its translation is CSAAADRRNQPQHF.